This TCR beta chain appears in the sequencing data of a study of blood T cell repertoires in COVID-19 (TCRdb year 2020). Describing the broader study: Samples covering the acute and convalescent phases of COVID-19 were provided by collaborators in the United States, Italy and Spain. The dataset comprised deeply sampled blood TCRbeta repertoires from subjects exposed to, actively infected with, or recovered from COVID-19. Samples were obtained from the ongoing ImmuneRACE study (first 160 participants) and from 950 to 1,500 subjects provided by 6 global collaborators. The material from the prospective study consisted of cDNA or gDNA derived from T cells, B-cell-depleted T cells, or PBMCs. The repertoires were released in a freely available public database intended as a resource for research on the immune response to SARS-CoV-2. Where available, HLA class I and class II types were obtained from metadata supplied by the sample provider rather than from assay-based typing. The sample metadata nearly always contained a de-identified subject ID, COVID-19 status, age in years and sex. Overall results and qualifications from the work: How much clinical and demographic metadata was included differed by source and by participant, and the metadata was provided uncurated.

TCRbeta CDR3 regions were amplified from genomic DNA by means of the immunoSEQ Assay, a bias-controlled multiplex PCR. On the authors' methods: Within the assay, amplification of reference gene primers was used to estimate how many nucleated cells each sample contained. Sequence reads were collapsed and filtered to measure the absolute abundance of every unique TCRbeta CDR3 rearrangement. Productive Simpson clonality was computed per sample as the square root of Simpson's diversity index over productive rearrangements. This immuneACCESS table, as held by TCRdb, lists in-frame sequences with V and J called but not all clones. Of the missing ones, under half trace to an unresolved V gene in checked studies; the others have no known cause. That table gives V, J and clone size, and the DNA gave D and trimming. Counted in this sample were roughly 100,000 clones; about 80% of them appeared once. The ten most abundant clones make up 11% to 15% of the sample.

The collaborating institutions used their own protocols to collect whole blood in K2EDTA tubes. For TCRbeta analysis, collaborators shipped samples as frozen whole blood, isolated PBMCs, or DNA extracted from either of those sample types. Trimming removed 1 base from V and 5 bases from J, leaving 6 bases between the germline ends. The CDR3 numbers 12 residues from cysteine through phenylalanine. Only the CDR3 region is kept as DNA, spanning 36 bases read in frame from base 1. The germline V gene (reference sequence) provides CDR1 SGHKS and CDR2 YYEKEE. Worth noting for this clone: The antigen it binds to is not known. The input lacks base qualities; no much larger clone sits a single base away.

The receptor was isolated from an older woman with acute or convalescent COVID-19. In this chain, TRBV5-5 is recombined with TRBJ1-2; no D segment can be confidently identified. Sequencing was performed on peripheral blood. The DNA sequence follows: TGTGCCAGCAGCTTGTACGGTTATGGCTACACCTTC. The encoded protein is CASSLYGYGYTF.